The rows below give T cell receptor beta chains drawn from one sample of a study of blood T cell repertoires in COVID-19. Using immunoSEQ multiplex PCR, the repertoire was profiled, and TCRdb retains in-frame clones only, with some absent. The profile shows about 410,000 clones, roughly 85% of them singletons. The sequenced sample consisted of peripheral blood. These receptors were obtained from a woman in her 30s with active or convalescent COVID-19. The CDR3 runs from the conserved cysteine through the conserved F or W. The D gene is left open where the match is weak. A row's size may be missing; if present it is once, few, many or a size class.

j_gene,v_gene,abundance,d_gene,CDR3aa,CDR3nt
TRBJ2-1,TRBV6-5,.,TRBD2,CASSYLAGPYNEQFF,TGTGCCAGCAGTTACTTAGCGGGGCCCTACAATGAGCAGTTCTTC
TRBJ1-1,TRBV7-9,.,TRBD1,CASSLTGLPNTEAFF,TGTGCCAGCAGCTTGACAGGGTTGCCGAACACTGAAGCTTTCTTT
TRBJ1-2,TRBV12-3/TRBV12-4,.,.,CASSFGGNGYTF,TGTGCCAGCAGTTTCGGAGGGAATGGCTACACCTTC
TRBJ1-2,TRBV19,.,TRBD1,CASSNPGQGADGYTF,TGTGCCAGTAGTAACCCGGGACAGGGGGCAGATGGCTACACCTTC
TRBJ2-5,TRBV10-1,.,.,CASSPDSQETQYF,TGCGCCAGCAGTCCCGACAGCCAAGAGACCCAGTACTTC
TRBJ1-1,TRBV5-6,.,.,CASSLRGGGGKNTEAFF,TGTGCCAGCAGCTTGAGGGGAGGTGGCGGGAAGAACACTGAAGCTTTCTTT
TRBJ2-7,TRBV7-2,once,.,CASSSGIGEQYF,TGTGCCAGCAGCTCGGGTATAGGCGAGCAGTACTTC
TRBJ2-3,TRBV19,.,.,CASSIVGEDTQYF,TGTGCCAGTAGTATAGTAGGAGAAGATACGCAGTATTTT
TRBJ2-1,TRBV5-6,once,TRBD2,CASSRLAGSGSYNEQFF,TGTGCCAGCAGTCGCCTAGCGGGATCCGGCTCCTACAATGAGCAGTTCTTC
TRBJ1-4,TRBV6-5,.,.,CASSLRTATNEKLFF,TGTGCCAGCAGTTTGCGGACAGCAACTAATGAAAAACTGTTTTTT
TRBJ1-6,TRBV3-1/TRBV3-2,.,TRBD1,CASSTGGIVDSPLHF,TGTGCCAGCAGTACAGGGGGTATAGTAGACTCACCCCTCCACTTT
TRBJ2-1,TRBV11-2,.,TRBD2,CASSLEAGAYEQFF,TGTGCCAGCAGCTTAGAAGCGGGGGCGTATGAGCAGTTCTTC
TRBJ1-2,TRBV5-6,.,.,CASSLTGAGDYGYTF,TGTGCCAGCAGCTTGACGGGTGCAGGGGACTATGGCTACACCTTC
TRBJ1-1,TRBV10-3,few,.,CAIRRTREDPNTEAFF,TGTGCCATCAGAAGGACAAGAGAAGATCCAAACACTGAAGCTTTCTTT
TRBJ2-5,TRBV19,.,TRBD2,CASSMDLLGGTGKTQYF,TGTGCCAGTAGTATGGATCTCCTGGGAGGGACGGGGAAGACCCAGTACTTC
TRBJ1-2,TRBV19,.,TRBD1,CASSRDRQNPNYGYTF,TGTGCCAGTAGCCGGGACAGACAAAACCCAAACTATGGCTACACCTTC
TRBJ2-7,TRBV5-8,.,.,CASSFRGTNEQYF,TGTGCCAGCAGCTTCCGGGGAACCAACGAGCAGTACTTC
TRBJ2-3,TRBV7-9,.,.,CASSFNPRADTQYF,TGTGCCAGCAGCTTCAATCCCAGGGCGGATACGCAGTATTTT
TRBJ2-4,TRBV7-8,.,.,CASSLDPSLAKNIQYF,TGTGCCAGCAGCTTAGATCCCTCACTAGCCAAAAACATTCAGTACTTC
TRBJ1-2,TRBV3-1/TRBV3-2,.,TRBD1,CASSHEQGAGGYTF,TGTGCCAGCAGCCACGAACAGGGGGCCGGTGGCTACACCTTC
TRBJ2-1,TRBV5-1,.,TRBD2,CASSLARTSGGYNEQFF,TGCGCCAGCAGCCTGGCCAGGACTAGCGGGGGTTACAATGAGCAGTTCTTC
TRBJ2-3,TRBV5-1,.,.,CASSLRGFRTDTQYF,TGCGCCAGCAGCTTGAGGGGGTTTCGCACAGATACGCAGTATTTT
TRBJ2-1,TRBV5-1,.,.,CASSPGLEAYNEQFF,TGCGCCAGCAGTCCGGGTCTAGAAGCGTACAATGAGCAGTTCTTC
TRBJ1-2,TRBV19,.,TRBD1,CASSMWDSPNYGYTF,TGTGCCAGTAGTATGTGGGACAGCCCGAACTATGGCTACACCTTC
TRBJ2-1,TRBV18,few,TRBD2,CASSPAGTSGKEQFF,TGTGCCAGCTCACCAGCCGGGACTAGCGGGAAGGAGCAGTTCTTC
TRBJ2-3,TRBV2,.,TRBD2,CASSERTSGGDTQYF,TGTGCCAGCAGTGAAAGGACTAGCGGGGGAGATACGCAGTATTTT
TRBJ1-2,TRBV3-1/TRBV3-2,.,.,CASSQGDTLPNYGYTF,TGTGCCAGCAGCCAAGGGGACACCCTACCAAACTATGGCTACACCTTC
TRBJ1-2,TRBV5-1,.,.,CASSLKQDGGYTF,TGCGCCAGCAGCTTAAAACAGGATGGTGGCTACACCTTC
TRBJ1-2,TRBV4-2,.,TRBD1,CASSLMTGNPYGYTF,TGTGCCAGCAGCCTAATGACAGGGAACCCCTATGGCTACACCTTC
TRBJ1-5,TRBV3-1/TRBV3-2,.,.,CASSLNRRNQPQHF,TGTGCCAGCAGCCTCAATCGTCGGAATCAGCCCCAGCATTTT
TRBJ2-5,TRBV14,.,TRBD1,CASSRPGTGGAQYF,TGTGCCAGCAGCCGACCCGGGACAGGGGGAGCCCAGTACTTC
TRBJ1-6,TRBV6-2/TRBV6-3,.,.,CASSPGSPGGYSPLHF,TGTGCCAGCAGCCCTGGCTCCCCCGGGGGGTATTCACCCCTCCACTTT
TRBJ2-5,TRBV5-6,.,TRBD1,CASSQDRLQETQYF,TGTGCCAGCAGCCAGGACAGGCTCCAAGAGACCCAGTACTTC
TRBJ2-5,TRBV5-5,.,.,CASSLSRVSETQYF,TGTGCCAGCAGCTTGTCACGGGTTAGTGAGACCCAGTACTTC
TRBJ1-5,TRBV10-2,few,.,CASSEGYRANQPQHF,TGCGCCAGCAGTGAGGGGTACAGGGCCAATCAGCCCCAGCATTTT
TRBJ2-5,TRBV6-6,.,TRBD1,CASSPDRGLSETQYF,TGTGCCAGCAGTCCCGACAGGGGATTAAGTGAGACCCAGTACTTC
TRBJ2-1,TRBV4-2,.,TRBD2,CASSQTSGSSYNEQFF,TGTGCCAGCAGCCAAACTAGCGGGAGCTCCTACAATGAGCAGTTCTTC
TRBJ2-7,TRBV4-1,.,TRBD1,CASSQDSGTGREQYF,TGCGCCAGCAGCCAAGATAGTGGGACAGGGCGCGAGCAGTACTTC
TRBJ2-1,TRBV3-1/TRBV3-2,.,TRBD2,CASSLAGNNEQFF,TGTGCCAGCAGCCTAGCGGGGAACAATGAGCAGTTCTTC
TRBJ1-3,TRBV14,.,TRBD1,CASSPDRGPGNTIYF,TGTGCCAGCAGCCCGGACAGGGGCCCTGGAAACACCATATATTTT
TRBJ2-7,TRBV2,once,TRBD2,CASSDRRLAGAGEQYF,TGTGCCAGCAGTGACCGCCGACTAGCGGGAGCTGGCGAGCAGTACTTC
TRBJ2-1,TRBV18,.,.,CASSPRGSYNEQFF,TGTGCCAGCTCACCACGCGGTTCCTACAATGAGCAGTTCTTC
TRBJ1-4,TRBV28,.,.,CASSLREDEKLFF,TGTGCCAGCAGTTTAAGAGAAGATGAAAAACTGTTTTTT
TRBJ1-5,TRBV27,.,TRBD1,CASSFGTGVEPQHF,TGTGCCAGCAGTTTCGGGACAGGGGTTGAGCCCCAGCATTTT
TRBJ2-7,TRBV19,once,.,CASSFRHGISEQYF,TGTGCCAGTAGTTTTCGACATGGAATCTCCGAGCAGTACTTC
TRBJ1-1,TRBV11-2,once,.,CASSSWTEVNTEAFF,TGTGCCAGCAGCTCCTGGACGGAGGTGAACACTGAAGCTTTCTTT
TRBJ1-1,TRBV6-5,once,.,CASSSPGGSTEAFF,TGTGCCAGCAGTTCCCCGGGGGGTAGCACTGAAGCTTTCTTT
TRBJ2-7,TRBV4-1,.,TRBD1,CASSQDPGQAAEQYF,TGCGCCAGCAGCCAAGATCCGGGACAGGCAGCTGAGCAGTACTTC
TRBJ1-4,TRBV4-2,.,.,CASSRASGEKLFF,TGTGCCAGCAGCCGGGCGTCTGGGGAAAAACTGTTTTTT
TRBJ1-1,TRBV19,.,TRBD1,CASSIPRTGVLNTEAFF,TGTGCCAGTAGTATCCCCCGGACAGGCGTTTTGAACACTGAAGCTTTCTTT
TRBJ2-2,TRBV5-4,.,TRBD2,CASSWDYAGVSGELFF,TGTGCCAGCAGCTGGGACTATGCGGGAGTAAGCGGGGAGCTGTTTTTT
TRBJ1-2,TRBV6-7,.,.,CASSCARSGHNYGYTF,TGTGCCAGCAGTTGCGCAAGATCTGGACACAACTATGGCTACACCTTC
TRBJ2-1,TRBV24-1,.,TRBD2,CATSEGTGTSGSGEQFF,TGTGCCACCAGTGAGGGGACCGGGACCAGCGGGAGCGGCGAGCAGTTCTTC
TRBJ2-7,TRBV12-3/TRBV12-4,.,.,CASSLRQVHEQYF,TGTGCCAGCAGTTTACGTCAGGTCCACGAGCAGTACTTC
TRBJ2-1,TRBV24-1,.,TRBD2,CATSDFGGGVDEQFF,TGTGCCACCAGTGATTTCGGCGGGGGGGTTGATGAGCAGTTCTTC
TRBJ2-7,TRBV6-1,.,TRBD2,CASSDRDYPYEQYF,TGTGCCAGCAGTGACCGGGACTACCCCTACGAGCAGTACTTC
TRBJ2-1,TRBV6-2/TRBV6-3,.,.,CASSYILWAGHNEQFF,TGTGCCAGCAGTTATATCCTCTGGGCAGGCCACAATGAGCAGTTCTTC
TRBJ2-5,TRBV3-1/TRBV3-2,.,TRBD1,CASSQTGTGGETQYF,TGTGCCAGCAGCCAAACCGGGACAGGGGGAGAGACCCAGTACTTC